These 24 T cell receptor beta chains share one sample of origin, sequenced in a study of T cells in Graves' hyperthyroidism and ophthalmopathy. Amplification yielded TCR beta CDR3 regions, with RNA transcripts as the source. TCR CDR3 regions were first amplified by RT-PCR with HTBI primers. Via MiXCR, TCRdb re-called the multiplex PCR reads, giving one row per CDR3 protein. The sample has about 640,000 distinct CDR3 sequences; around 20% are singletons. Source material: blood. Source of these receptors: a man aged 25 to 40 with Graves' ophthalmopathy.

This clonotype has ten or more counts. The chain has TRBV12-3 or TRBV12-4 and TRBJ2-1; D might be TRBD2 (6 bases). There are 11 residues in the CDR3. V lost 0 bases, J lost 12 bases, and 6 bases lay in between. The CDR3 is CASSLAGGQFF. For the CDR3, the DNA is TGTGCCAGCAGTTTAGCCGGGGGGCAGTTCTTC.

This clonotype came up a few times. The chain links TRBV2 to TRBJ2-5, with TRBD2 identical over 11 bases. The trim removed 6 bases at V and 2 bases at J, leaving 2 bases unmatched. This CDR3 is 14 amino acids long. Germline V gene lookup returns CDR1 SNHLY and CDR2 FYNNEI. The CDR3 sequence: CASRGLADQETQYF. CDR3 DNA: TGTGCCAGCAGGGGACTAGCGGATCAAGAGACCCAGTACTTC. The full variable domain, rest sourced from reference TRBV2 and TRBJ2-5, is EPEVTQTPSHQVTQMGQEVILRCVPISNHLYFYWYRQILGQKVEFLVSFYNNEISEKSEIFDDQFSVERPDGSNFTLKIRSTKLEDSAMYFCASRGLADQETQYFGPGTRLLVL.

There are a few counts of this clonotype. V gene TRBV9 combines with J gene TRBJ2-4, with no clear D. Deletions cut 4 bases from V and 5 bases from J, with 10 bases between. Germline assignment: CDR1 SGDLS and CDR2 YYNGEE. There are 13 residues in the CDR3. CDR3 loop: CASSPDNQNIQYF. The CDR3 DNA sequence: TGTGCCAGCAGCCCTGACAACCAAAACATTCAGTACTTC.

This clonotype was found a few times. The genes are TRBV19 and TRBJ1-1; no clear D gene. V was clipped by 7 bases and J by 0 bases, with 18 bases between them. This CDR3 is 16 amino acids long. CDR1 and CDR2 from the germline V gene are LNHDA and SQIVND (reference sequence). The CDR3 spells CASTPLGAVVNTEAFF. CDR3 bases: TGTGCCAGTACCCCTCTCGGCGCAGTAGTGAACACTGAAGCTTTCTTT.

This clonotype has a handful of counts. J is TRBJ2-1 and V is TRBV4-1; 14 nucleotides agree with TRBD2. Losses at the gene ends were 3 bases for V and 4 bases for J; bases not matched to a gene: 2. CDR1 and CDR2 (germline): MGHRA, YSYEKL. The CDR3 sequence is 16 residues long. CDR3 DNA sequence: TGCGCCAGCAGCCAGGGACTAGCGGGAGAGTACAATGAGCAGTTCTTC. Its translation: CASSQGLAGEYNEQFF.

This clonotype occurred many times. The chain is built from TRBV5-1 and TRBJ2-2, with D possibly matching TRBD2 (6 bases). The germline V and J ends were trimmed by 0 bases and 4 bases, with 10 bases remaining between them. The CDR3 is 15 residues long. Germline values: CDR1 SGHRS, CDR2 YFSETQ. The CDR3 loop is CASSLGRGTTGELFF. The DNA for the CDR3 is TGCGCCAGCAGCTTGGGGCGCGGGACCACCGGGGAGCTGTTTTTT.

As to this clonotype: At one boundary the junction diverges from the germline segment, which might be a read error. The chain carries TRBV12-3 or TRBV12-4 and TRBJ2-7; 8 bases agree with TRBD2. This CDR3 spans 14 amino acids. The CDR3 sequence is CASSIAGSFPEQYF. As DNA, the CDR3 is TGTGCCAGCAGTATAGCGGGATCGTTTCCCGAGCAGTACTTC.

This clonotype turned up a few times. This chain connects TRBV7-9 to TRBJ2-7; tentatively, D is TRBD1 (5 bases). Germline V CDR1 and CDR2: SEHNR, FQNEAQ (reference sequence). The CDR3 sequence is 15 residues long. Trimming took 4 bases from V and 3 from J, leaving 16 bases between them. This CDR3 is CASSSAGLLYYEQYF. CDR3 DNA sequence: TGTGCCAGCAGCTCGGCAGGGCTATTATACTACGAGCAGTACTTC.

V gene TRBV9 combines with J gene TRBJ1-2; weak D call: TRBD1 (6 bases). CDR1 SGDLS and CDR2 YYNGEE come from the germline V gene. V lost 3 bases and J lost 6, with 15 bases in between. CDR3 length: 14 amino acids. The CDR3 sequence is CASSGETGGDGYTF. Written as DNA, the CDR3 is TGTGCCAGCAGCGGAGAGACGGGGGGCGATGGCTACACCTTC.

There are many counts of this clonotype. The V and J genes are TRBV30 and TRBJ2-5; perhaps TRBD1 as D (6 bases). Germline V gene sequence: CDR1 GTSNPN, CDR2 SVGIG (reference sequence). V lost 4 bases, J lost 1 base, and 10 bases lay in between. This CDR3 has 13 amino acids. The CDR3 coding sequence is TGTGCCTGGAATGGACAGATCCAAGAGACCCAGTACTTC. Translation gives CAWNGQIQETQYF.

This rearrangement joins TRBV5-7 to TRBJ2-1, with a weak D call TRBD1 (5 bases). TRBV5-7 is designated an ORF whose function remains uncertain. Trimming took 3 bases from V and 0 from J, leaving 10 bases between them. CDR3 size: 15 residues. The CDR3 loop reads CASSWGWSSYNEQFF. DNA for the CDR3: TGTGCCAGCAGCTGGGGCTGGAGCTCCTACAATGAGCAGTTCTTC.

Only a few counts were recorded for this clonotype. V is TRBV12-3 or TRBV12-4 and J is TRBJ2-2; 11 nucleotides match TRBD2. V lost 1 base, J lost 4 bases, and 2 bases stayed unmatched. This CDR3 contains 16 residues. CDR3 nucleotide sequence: TGTGCCAGCAGTTTAGGACTAGCGGGGCCCACCGGGGAGCTGTTTTTT. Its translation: CASSLGLAGPTGELFF.

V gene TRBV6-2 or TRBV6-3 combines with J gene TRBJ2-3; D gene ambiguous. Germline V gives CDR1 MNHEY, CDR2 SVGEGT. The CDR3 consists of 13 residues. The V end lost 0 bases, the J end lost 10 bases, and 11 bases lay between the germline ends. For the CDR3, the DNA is TGTGCCAGCAGTTACTCGGCGGTACAAGCGCAGTATTTT. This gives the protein CASSYSAVQAQYF.

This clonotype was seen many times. CDR3 in DNA: TGTGCCAGCAGTTACTCTAGGGCAGGGAGTAATCAGCCCCAGCATTTT. Amino acids: CASSYSRAGSNQPQHF. The chain joins TRBV6-5 to TRBJ1-5, with D maybe TRBD1 (5 bases). Per germline, CDR1 MNHEY and CDR2 SVGAGI. With 0 bases removed from V and 4 bases from J, the gap between germline ends came to 13 bases. The CDR3 runs to 16 residues.

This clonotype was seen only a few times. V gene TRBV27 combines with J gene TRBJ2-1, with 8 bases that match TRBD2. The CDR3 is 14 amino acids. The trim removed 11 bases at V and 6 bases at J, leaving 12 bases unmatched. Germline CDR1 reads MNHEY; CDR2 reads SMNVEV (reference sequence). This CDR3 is CASQGGLVVNEQFF. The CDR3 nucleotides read TGTGCCTCTCAAGGGGGACTAGTTGTCAATGAGCAGTTCTTC.

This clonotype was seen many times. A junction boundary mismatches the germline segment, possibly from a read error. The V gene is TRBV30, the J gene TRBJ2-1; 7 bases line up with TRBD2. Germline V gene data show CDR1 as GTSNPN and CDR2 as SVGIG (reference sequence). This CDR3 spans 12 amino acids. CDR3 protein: CAGSGNYNEQFF. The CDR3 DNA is TGTGCCGGGAGCGGGAACTACAATGAGCAGTTCTTC.

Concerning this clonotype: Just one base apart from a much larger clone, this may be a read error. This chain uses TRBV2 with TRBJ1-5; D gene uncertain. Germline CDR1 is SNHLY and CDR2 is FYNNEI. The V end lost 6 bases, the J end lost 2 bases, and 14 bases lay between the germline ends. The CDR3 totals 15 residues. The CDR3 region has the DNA TGTGCCAGCAGCGACCAGGACGGCCGCAATCAGCCCCAGCATTTT. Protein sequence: CASSDQDGRNQPQHF.

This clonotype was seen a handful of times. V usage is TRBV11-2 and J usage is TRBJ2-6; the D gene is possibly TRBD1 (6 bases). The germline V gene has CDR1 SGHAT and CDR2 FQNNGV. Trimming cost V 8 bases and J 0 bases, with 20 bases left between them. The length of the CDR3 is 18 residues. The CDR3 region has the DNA TGTGCCAGCTTAGTATTTGACAGGCAAGACTCTGGGGCCAACGTCCTGACTTTC. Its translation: CASLVFDRQDSGANVLTF.

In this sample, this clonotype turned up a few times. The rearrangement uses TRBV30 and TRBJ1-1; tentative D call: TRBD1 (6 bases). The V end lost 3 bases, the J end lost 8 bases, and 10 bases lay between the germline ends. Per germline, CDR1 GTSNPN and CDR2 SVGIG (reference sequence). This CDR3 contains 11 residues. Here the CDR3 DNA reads TGTGCCTGGAGAGGGGGGGGCGAAGCTTTCTTT. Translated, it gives CAWRGGGEAFF.

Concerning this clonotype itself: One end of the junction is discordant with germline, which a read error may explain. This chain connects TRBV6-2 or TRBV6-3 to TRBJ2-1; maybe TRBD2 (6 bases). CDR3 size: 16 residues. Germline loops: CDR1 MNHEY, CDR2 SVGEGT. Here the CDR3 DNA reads TGTGCCAGCCGTTACTCGATTGCGGGGTTCGGGAATGAGCAGTTCTTC. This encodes CASRYSIAGFGNEQFF.

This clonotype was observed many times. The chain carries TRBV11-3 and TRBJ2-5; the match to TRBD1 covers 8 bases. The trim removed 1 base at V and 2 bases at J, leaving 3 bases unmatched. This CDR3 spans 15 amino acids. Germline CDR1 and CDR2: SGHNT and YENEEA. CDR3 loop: CASSLGNRGQETQYF. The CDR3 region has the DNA TGTGCCAGCAGCTTAGGAAACAGGGGGCAAGAGACCCAGTACTTC.

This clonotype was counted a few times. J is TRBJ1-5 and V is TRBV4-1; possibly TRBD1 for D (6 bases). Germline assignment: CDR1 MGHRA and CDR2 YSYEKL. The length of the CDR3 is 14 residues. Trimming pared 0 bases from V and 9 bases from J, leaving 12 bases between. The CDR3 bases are TGCGCCAGCAGCCAAGAGAACAGGGTGATGCCCCAGCATTTT. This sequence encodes CASSQENRVMPQHF.

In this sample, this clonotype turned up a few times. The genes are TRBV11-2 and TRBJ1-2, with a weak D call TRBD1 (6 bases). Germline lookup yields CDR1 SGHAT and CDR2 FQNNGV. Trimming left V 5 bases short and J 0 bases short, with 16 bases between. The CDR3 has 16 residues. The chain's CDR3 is CASSPLGGPTNYGYTF. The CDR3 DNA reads TGTGCCAGCAGCCCCCTTGGGGGCCCTACTAACTATGGCTACACCTTC.

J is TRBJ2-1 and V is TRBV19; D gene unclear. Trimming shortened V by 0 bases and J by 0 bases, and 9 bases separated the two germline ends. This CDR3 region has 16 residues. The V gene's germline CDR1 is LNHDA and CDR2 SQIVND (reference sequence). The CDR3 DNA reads TGTGCCAGTAGTATAGAAGGCTGGAGCTCCTACAATGAGCAGTTCTTC. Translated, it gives CASSIEGWSSYNEQFF.